The sequence of this T cell receptor (beta chain) was determined in a study of response to subunit inactivated influenza vaccine. Points from the study as a whole: Each seasonal influenza vaccination, the authors suggested, recruits few new T cells.

Germline loops: CDR1 SEHNR, CDR2 FQNEAQ (reference sequence). The V and J ends lost 6 bases and 2 bases respectively, with 13 bases between them. This CDR3 is built from 14 residues. TCRdb re-analysed the RT-PCR reads in MiXCR, keeping a single row per CDR3 protein. The sample carries some 520,000 distinct CDR3 sequences, approximately 15% recorded once. This clonotype was counted between two and nine times. Antigen specificity is unknown. Sequenced here: CD4+ T cells sorted from PBMCs, sampled roughly 24 months after vaccination. The chain recombines TRBV7-9 with TRBJ1-1, with D possibly matching TRBD1 (6 bases). This receptor was obtained from a man between 50 and 69 years old who received an inactivated influenza vaccine. The CDR3 DNA reads TGTGCCAGCAGTTCACTCAGGGGCAACACTGAAGCTTTCTTT. Translating gives CASSSLRGNTEAFF.